Below, 26 T cell receptor beta chains from the same sample are listed, as sequenced in a study of CD8 T cells in ankylosing spondylitis. TCRdb itself ran the 5' RACE reads through MiXCR, one entry per CDR3 protein. This table has under 120,000 distinct CDR3 sequences, 24% appearing once. Sequencing used synovial fluid, either unsorted or a sorted T cell fraction (not recorded which). These receptors all stem from a male donor with ankylosing spondylitis.

The V gene is TRBV28, the J gene TRBJ1-5; D is unclear. V lost 7 bases and J 2 bases, leaving 15 bases between the germline ends. Germline loops: CDR1 MDHEN, CDR2 SYDVKM. The CDR3 has 15 residues. The CDR3 sequence is CASTPAVAGNQPQHF. The CDR3 coding sequence is TGTGCCAGCACCCCGGCGGTCGCCGGCAATCAGCCCCAGCATTTT.

The CDR3 loop reads CASSPSTGGFHEQYF. The CDR3 coding sequence is TGCGCCAGCAGCCCGTCGACAGGGGGGTTCCACGAGCAGTACTTC. This chain joins TRBV4-1 and TRBJ2-7, with 9 bases matching TRBD1. CDR3 length: 15 residues. The V segment lost 4 bases and the J segment 5 bases; nucleotides outside the gene matches: 9. Germline values: CDR1 MGHRA, CDR2 YSYEKL.

Ten or more counts support this clonotype. The V gene is TRBV7-9, the J gene TRBJ2-7, with 7 nucleotides matching TRBD2. The germline gives CDR1 SEHNR, CDR2 FQNEAQ (reference sequence). After removal of 2 bases from V and 2 bases from J, the junction contained 3 bases not matched to a gene. The CDR3 runs 14 residues. The CDR3 sequence: CASSLSGVTYEQYV. The CDR3 DNA follows: TGTGCCAGCAGCTTAAGCGGGGTTACCTACGAGCAGTACGTC.

Only a few counts were recorded for this clonotype. V and J are TRBV5-1 and TRBJ1-5, with D tentatively TRBD1 (5 bases). Germline-derived CDR1 and CDR2 are SGHRS and YFSETQ. The CDR3 totals 14 residues. V was cut by 0 bases and J by 6 bases, with 10 bases left in between. CDR3: CASSLDGGSQPQHF. CDR3 DNA sequence: TGCGCCAGCAGCTTGGATGGGGGAAGTCAGCCCCAGCATTTT.

This clonotype was observed at least ten times. V is TRBV5-6 and J is TRBJ1-1; D not resolved. The CDR3 runs to 18 residues. Trimming shortened V by 3 bases and J by 0 bases, and 21 bases separated the two germline ends. CDR1 is SGHDT and CDR2 is YYEEEE in the germline V gene. The DNA of the CDR3 is TGTGCCAGCAGCTACCTACTGGGCCGGACGGGTATGAACACTGAAGCTTTCTTT. Protein: CASSYLLGRTGMNTEAFF.

Ten or more counts support this clonotype. The chain couples TRBV7-9 to TRBJ1-1; tentatively, D is TRBD1 (5 bases). CDR1 and CDR2 (germline): SEHNR, FQNEAQ (reference sequence). V was clipped by 1 base and J by 0 bases, with 9 bases between them. The CDR3 is made up of 15 amino acids. CDR3 region: CASSLGDYVNTEAFF. The CDR3 DNA follows: TGTGCCAGCAGCTTAGGGGACTACGTGAACACTGAAGCTTTCTTT.

The J gene is TRBJ1-1, the V gene TRBV5-4; TRBD1 might be the D (6 bases). The CDR3 has 15 residues. Germline V gene lookup returns CDR1 SGHNT and CDR2 YYREEE (reference sequence). Trimming removed 7 bases from V and 5 bases from J, with 21 bases in between. CDR3 nucleotides: TGTGCCAGCGGCCAGTATGGGGGCGCGAGGACTGAAGCTTTCTTT. This encodes CASGQYGGARTEAFF. The whole variable domain, remainder taken from reference TRBV5-4 and TRBJ1-1, is ETGVTQSPTHLIKTRGQQVTLRCSSQSGHNTVSWYQQALGQGPQFIFQYYREEENGRGNFPPRFSGLQFPNYSSELNVNALELDDSALYLCASGQYGGARTEAFFGQGTRLTVV.

The CDR3 protein is CASSPLLQTQYF. The DNA of the CDR3 is TGTGCCAGCAGCCCCCTTTTGCAGACCCAGTACTTC. The rearrangement links TRBV3-1 to TRBJ2-5; D is undetermined. The germline V gene encodes CDR1 LGHDT and CDR2 YNNKEL (reference sequence). The length of the CDR3 is 12 residues. The V end lost 4 bases, the J end lost 6 bases, and 9 bases lay between the germline ends.

This clonotype turned up a few times. The J gene is TRBJ1-1, the V gene TRBV18; D remains ambiguous. Germline V gives CDR1 KGHSH, CDR2 LQKENI. This CDR3 comprises 15 residues. Trimming stripped 6 bases from V and 4 bases from J, with 18 bases between. The CDR3 spells CASSPVGYGSTEAFF. CDR3 nucleotide sequence: TGTGCCAGCTCGCCGGTAGGGTATGGGTCCACTGAAGCTTTCTTT.

This clonotype was detected ten times or more. The rearrangement joins TRBV29-1 to TRBJ2-1; maybe TRBD1 (5 bases). The ends were cut back, 2 bases at V and 10 bases at J, with 18 bases in the middle. The CDR3 has 14 amino acids. Per the germline V gene, CDR1 is SQVTM and CDR2 is ANQGSEA. The DNA of the CDR3 is TGCAGCGTTGAATTGGGCACAGGAATCCCCGAGCAGTTCTTC. Translating it yields CSVELGTGIPEQFF.

The chain couples TRBV10-1 to TRBJ2-4; 7 positions agree with TRBD1. Germline-derived CDR1 and CDR2 are WNHNN and SYGVQD (reference sequence). V lost 0 bases, J lost 3 bases, and 5 bases stayed unmatched. The CDR3 has 16 amino acids. The CDR3 DNA reads as TGCGCCAGCAGTGAGTCGACAGGGTCAGTCAAAAACATTCAGTACTTC. This encodes CASSESTGSVKNIQYF.

The chain links TRBV20-1 to TRBJ2-1, with 10 bases lining up with TRBD2. In germline, CDR1 is DFQATT, CDR2 SNEGSKA (reference sequence). The CDR3 runs to 14 residues. V was pared by 3 bases and J by 4 bases, with 3 bases of the junction left unmatched. CDR3 region: CSARTSGFYNEQFF. The DNA for the CDR3 is TGCAGTGCTAGGACTAGCGGGTTTTACAATGAGCAGTTCTTC.

J is TRBJ2-7 and V is TRBV7-2; weak D call: TRBD2 (5 bases). Germline CDR1 reads SGHTA; CDR2 reads FQGNSA. The V gene lost 5 bases and the J gene lost 4 bases, with 12 bases spanning the gap. The CDR3 loop spans 13 amino acids. The CDR3 here is CASSPTGFYEQYV. In DNA, the CDR3 is TGTGCCAGCAGCCCAACGGGATTTTACGAGCAGTACGTC.

The J gene is TRBJ2-1, the V gene TRBV10-3; tentatively, D is TRBD2 (5 bases). The germline V gene has CDR1 ENHRY and CDR2 SYGVKD. The length of the CDR3 is 11 residues. V was cut by 4 bases and J by 7 bases, with 5 bases left in between. This CDR3 is CAISGENEQFF. The CDR3, as DNA: TGTGCCATCAGTGGGGAGAATGAGCAGTTCTTC.

The genes are TRBV19 and TRBJ1-2, with D perhaps TRBD1 (5 bases). V was trimmed by 5 bases and J by 4 bases, leaving 17 bases between them. The CDR3 is 15 residues long. Germline V gene data show CDR1 as LNHDA and CDR2 as SQIVND (reference sequence). The chain's CDR3 is CASSPSGPTGYGYTF. The CDR3, as DNA: TGTGCCAGTAGTCCGTCGGGACCAACGGGCTATGGCTACACCTTC.

This clonotype showed up many times. The chain is built from TRBV5-4 and TRBJ2-7; 11 bases line up with TRBD1. Germline loops: CDR1 SGHNT, CDR2 YYREEE (reference sequence). CDR3 size: 13 residues. The J segment lost 10 bases and the V segment lost 3 bases, leaving 6 bases of the junction unmatched. CDR3 amino acids: CASSSGTGGTQYV. CDR3 coding DNA: TGTGCCAGCAGCTCCGGGACAGGGGGAACCCAGTACGTC.

In DNA form, the CDR3 reads TGCGCCAGCAGCCAAGGCACGGCTATGAATGGCTACACCTTC. Translating it yields CASSQGTAMNGYTF. The chain employs TRBV4-1 and TRBJ1-2, with D unresolved. Germline lookup yields CDR1 MGHRA and CDR2 YSYEKL. Trimming took off 1 base at V and 6 bases at J, with 12 bases between the two ends. The CDR3 loop spans 14 amino acids.

In its sample, this clonotype was seen many times. V is TRBV29-1 and J is TRBJ2-3; 10 bases match TRBD1. Trimming took 5 bases from V and 4 from J; bases not matched to a gene: 15. Germline V lookup: CDR1 SQVTM, CDR2 ANQGSEA. The CDR3 runs 17 residues. As DNA, the CDR3 is TGCAGCGTTCACGCCCCGACCCGGACAGGGGGGGCAGATACGCAGTATTTT. Amino acids: CSVHAPTRTGGADTQYF.

This clonotype was detected a few times. The V gene is TRBV10-1, the J gene TRBJ2-1; 7 nucleotides line up with TRBD2. CDR1 is WNHNN and CDR2 is SYGVQD in the germline V gene (reference sequence). The CDR3 runs to 12 residues. V lost 5 bases, J lost 10 bases, and 5 bases stayed unmatched. This chain's CDR3 is CASSPGTTEQFF. The CDR3, as DNA: TGCGCCAGCAGTCCAGGGACTACCGAGCAGTTCTTC.

The chain employs TRBV3-1 and TRBJ2-1; tentatively, D is TRBD2 (5 bases). Trimming cost V 0 bases and J 6 bases, with 12 bases left between them. The CDR3 is 15 residues long. Germline V gene sequence: CDR1 LGHDT, CDR2 YNNKEL (reference sequence). The CDR3 DNA reads TGTGCCAGCAGCCAAGACTCTCTAGAGGGCAATGAGCAGTTCTTC. Translating it yields CASSQDSLEGNEQFF.

This clonotype was picked up many times. J is TRBJ2-7 and V is TRBV6-1, with 9 bases lining up with TRBD2. Germline-derived CDR1 and CDR2 are MNHNS and SASEGT. J was trimmed by 6 bases and V by 6 bases; bases with no gene match: 9. The CDR3 runs to 14 residues. Here the CDR3 DNA reads TGTGCCAGCAGATTTAGCGGGAGCAGTACCGAGCAGTACTTC. It is translated as CASRFSGSSTEQYF.

V is TRBV2 and J is TRBJ1-5; no firm D call. Germline loops: CDR1 SNHLY, CDR2 FYNNEI. V lost 4 bases to trimming and J lost 8 bases, with 9 bases between them. This CDR3 is 12 amino acids long. CDR3 coding DNA: TGTGCCAGCAGTGGGGATTGGGAGCCCCAGCATTTT. It is translated as CASSGDWEPQHF. Full variable domain (rest looked up from reference TRBV2 and TRBJ1-5): EPEVTQTPSHQVTQMGQEVILRCVPISNHLYFYWYRQILGQKVEFLVSFYNNEISEKSEIFDDQFSVERPDGSNFTLKIRSTKLEDSAMYFCASSGDWEPQHFGDGTRLSIL.

The rearrangement joins TRBV20-1 to TRBJ2-1, with 9 bases matching TRBD2. There are 13 residues in the CDR3. The V segment lost 8 bases and the J segment 8 bases; nucleotides outside the gene matches: 10. Germline-derived CDR1 and CDR2 are DFQATT and SNEGSKA (reference sequence). CDR3 region: CSPTSGPGDEQFF. For the CDR3, the DNA is TGCAGTCCGACTAGCGGCCCTGGGGATGAGCAGTTCTTC.

This clonotype was detected only once. The J gene is TRBJ2-2, the V gene TRBV15; 9 bases are shared with TRBD1. Germline V gene sequence: CDR1 LNHNV, CDR2 YYDKDF (reference sequence). The CDR3 loop spans 15 amino acids. J was trimmed by 6 bases and V by 5 bases; bases with no gene match: 7. The CDR3 nucleotides are TGTGCCACCAGCCCGAGGGACAGGGCCGCCGGGGAGCTGTTTTTT. This translates into CATSPRDRAAGELFF.

The genes are TRBV3-1 and TRBJ1-1; D is perhaps TRBD1 (5 bases). CDR1 is LGHDT and CDR2 is YNNKEL in the germline V gene (reference sequence). The ends were cut back, 0 bases at V and 0 bases at J, with 11 bases in the middle. This CDR3 comprises 16 residues. DNA for the CDR3: TGTGCCAGCAGCCAAGAAGGAAGACAGATGAACACTGAAGCTTTCTTT. This sequence encodes CASSQEGRQMNTEAFF. The whole variable domain, filled in from reference TRBV3-1 and TRBJ1-1, reads DTAVSQTPKYLVTQMGNDKSIKCEQNLGHDTMYWYKQDSKKFLKIMFSYNNKELIINETVPNRFSPKSPDKAHLNLHINSLELGDSAVYFCASSQEGRQMNTEAFFGQGTRLTVV.

The sample holds many counts of this clonotype. V is TRBV7-8 and J is TRBJ2-7; D may be TRBD2 (5 bases). The CDR3 runs to 13 residues. CDR1 and CDR2 from the germline V gene are SGHVS and FQNEAQ. Trimming stripped 5 bases from V and 4 bases from J, with 12 bases between. CDR3 in amino acids: CASSLGIPYEQYV. The CDR3 coding sequence is TGTGCCAGCAGCCTCGGGATACCGTACGAGCAGTACGTC.